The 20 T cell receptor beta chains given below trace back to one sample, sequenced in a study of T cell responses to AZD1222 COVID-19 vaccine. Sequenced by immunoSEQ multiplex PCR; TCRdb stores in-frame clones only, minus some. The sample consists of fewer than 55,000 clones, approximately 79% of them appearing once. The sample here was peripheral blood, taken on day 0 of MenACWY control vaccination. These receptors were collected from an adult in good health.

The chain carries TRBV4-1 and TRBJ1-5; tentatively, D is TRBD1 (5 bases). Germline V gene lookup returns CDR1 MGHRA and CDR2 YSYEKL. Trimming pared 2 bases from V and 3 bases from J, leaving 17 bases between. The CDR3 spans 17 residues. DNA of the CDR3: TGCGCCAGCAGCCAACGGGACCACTCCTTAATCAATCAGCCCCAGCATTTT. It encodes CASSQRDHSLINQPQHF.

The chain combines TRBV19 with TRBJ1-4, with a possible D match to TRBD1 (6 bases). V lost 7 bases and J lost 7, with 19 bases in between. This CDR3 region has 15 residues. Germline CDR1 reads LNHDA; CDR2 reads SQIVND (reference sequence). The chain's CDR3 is CASTDRSLRREKLFF. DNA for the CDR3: TGTGCCAGTACCGACAGGTCCCTACGCCGTGAAAAACTGTTTTTT.

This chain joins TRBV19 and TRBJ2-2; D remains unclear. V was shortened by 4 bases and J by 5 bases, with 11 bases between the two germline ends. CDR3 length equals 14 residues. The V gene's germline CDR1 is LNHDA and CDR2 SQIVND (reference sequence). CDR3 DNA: TGTGCCAGTAGTACCTCCGTGGGGACCGGGGAGCTGTTTTTT. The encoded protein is CASSTSVGTGELFF. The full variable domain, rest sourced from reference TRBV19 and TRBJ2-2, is DGGITQSPKYLFRKEGQNVTLSCEQNLNHDAMYWYRQDPGQGLRLIYYSQIVNDFQKGDIAEGYSVSREKKESFPLTVTSAQKNPTAFYLCASSTSVGTGELFFGEGSRLTVL.

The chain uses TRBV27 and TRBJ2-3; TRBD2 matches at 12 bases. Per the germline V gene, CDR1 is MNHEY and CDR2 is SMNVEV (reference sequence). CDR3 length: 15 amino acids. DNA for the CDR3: TGTGCTTCGAAACAACTAGCGGGGGGTGGAGATACGCAGTATTTT. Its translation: CASKQLAGGGDTQYF.

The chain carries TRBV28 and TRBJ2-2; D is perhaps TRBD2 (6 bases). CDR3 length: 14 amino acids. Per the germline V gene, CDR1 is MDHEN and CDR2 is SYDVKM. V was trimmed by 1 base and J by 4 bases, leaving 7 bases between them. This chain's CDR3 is CASSLYSGTGELFF. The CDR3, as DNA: TGTGCCAGCAGTTTATATAGCGGCACCGGGGAGCTGTTTTTT.

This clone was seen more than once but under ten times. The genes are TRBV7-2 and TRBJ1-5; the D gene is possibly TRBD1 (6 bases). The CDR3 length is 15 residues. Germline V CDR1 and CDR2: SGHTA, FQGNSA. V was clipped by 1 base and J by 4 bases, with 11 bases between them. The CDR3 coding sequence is TGTGCCAGCAGCTTAGGCCAGGGGAGAAATCAGCCCCAGCATTTT. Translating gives CASSLGQGRNQPQHF.

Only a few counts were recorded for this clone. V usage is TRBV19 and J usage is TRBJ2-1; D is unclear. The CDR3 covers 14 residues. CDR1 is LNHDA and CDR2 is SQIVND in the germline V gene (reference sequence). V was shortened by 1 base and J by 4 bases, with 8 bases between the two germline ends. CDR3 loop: CASSIGQTYNEQFF. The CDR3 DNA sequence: TGTGCCAGTAGTATAGGGCAAACATACAATGAGCAGTTCTTC.

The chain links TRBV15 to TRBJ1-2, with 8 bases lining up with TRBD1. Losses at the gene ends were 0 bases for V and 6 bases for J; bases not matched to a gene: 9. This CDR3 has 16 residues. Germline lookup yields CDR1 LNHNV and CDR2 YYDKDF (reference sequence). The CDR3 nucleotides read TGTGCCACCAGCAGAGATCAAGGTCCAGGGGGCGATGGCTACACCTTC. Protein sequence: CATSRDQGPGGDGYTF.

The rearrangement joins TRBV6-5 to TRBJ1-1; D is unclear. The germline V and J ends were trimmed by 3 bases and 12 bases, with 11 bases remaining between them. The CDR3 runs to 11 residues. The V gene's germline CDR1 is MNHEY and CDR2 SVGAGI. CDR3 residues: CASSYWGRTFF. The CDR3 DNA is TGTGCCAGCAGTTATTGGGGTCGGACTTTCTTT.

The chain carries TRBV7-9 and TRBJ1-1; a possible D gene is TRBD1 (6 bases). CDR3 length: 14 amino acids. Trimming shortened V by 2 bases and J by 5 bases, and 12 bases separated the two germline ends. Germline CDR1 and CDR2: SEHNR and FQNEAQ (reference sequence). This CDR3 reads CASSLKGEGTEAFF. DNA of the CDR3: TGTGCCAGCAGCTTAAAGGGGGAAGGAACTGAAGCTTTCTTT.

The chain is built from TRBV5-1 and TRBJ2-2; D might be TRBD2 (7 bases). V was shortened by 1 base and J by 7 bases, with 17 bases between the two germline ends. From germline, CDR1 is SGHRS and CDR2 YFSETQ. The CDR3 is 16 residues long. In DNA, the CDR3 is TGCGCCAGCAGCTTGTATGGGCGCGGGGGCGGCGGGGAGCTGTTTTTT. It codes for CASSLYGRGGGGELFF.

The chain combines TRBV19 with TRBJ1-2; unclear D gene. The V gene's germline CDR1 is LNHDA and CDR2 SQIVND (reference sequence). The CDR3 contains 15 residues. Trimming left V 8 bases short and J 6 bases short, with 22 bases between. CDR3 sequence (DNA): TGTGCCAGTGCCCGAGGCGGGCACTTCCTCCATGGCTACACCTTC. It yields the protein CASARGGHFLHGYTF.

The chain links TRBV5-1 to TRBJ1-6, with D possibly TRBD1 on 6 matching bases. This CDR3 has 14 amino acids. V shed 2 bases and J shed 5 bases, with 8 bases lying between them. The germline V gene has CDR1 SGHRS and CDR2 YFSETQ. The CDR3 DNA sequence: TGCGCCAGCAGCTTATCAGGGGATAATTCACCCCTCCACTTT. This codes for CASSLSGDNSPLHF.

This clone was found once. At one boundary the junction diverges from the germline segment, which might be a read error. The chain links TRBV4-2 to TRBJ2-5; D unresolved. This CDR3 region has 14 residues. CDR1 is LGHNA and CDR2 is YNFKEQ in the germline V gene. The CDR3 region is CASSKDTKRETQYF. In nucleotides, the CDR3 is TGTGCCAGCAGCAAAGATACCAAGAGAGAGACCCAGTACTTC.

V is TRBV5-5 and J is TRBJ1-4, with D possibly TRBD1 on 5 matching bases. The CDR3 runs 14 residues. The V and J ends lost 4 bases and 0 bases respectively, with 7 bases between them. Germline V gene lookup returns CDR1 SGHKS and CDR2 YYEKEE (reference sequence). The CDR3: CASSGGATNEKLFF. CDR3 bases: TGTGCCAGCAGCGGGGGGGCAACTAATGAAAAACTGTTTTTT.

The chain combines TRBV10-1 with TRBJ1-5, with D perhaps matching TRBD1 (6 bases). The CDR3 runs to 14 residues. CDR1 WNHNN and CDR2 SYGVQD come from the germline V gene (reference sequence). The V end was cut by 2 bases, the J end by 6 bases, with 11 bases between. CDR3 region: CASSETGAPQPQHF. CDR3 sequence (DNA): TGCGCCAGCAGTGAGACGGGGGCCCCTCAGCCCCAGCATTTT.

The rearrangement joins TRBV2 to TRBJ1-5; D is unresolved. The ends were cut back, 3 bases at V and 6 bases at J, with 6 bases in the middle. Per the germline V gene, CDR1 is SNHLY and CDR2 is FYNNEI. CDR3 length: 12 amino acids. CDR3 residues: CASSDPGQPQHF. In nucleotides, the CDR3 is TGTGCCAGCAGTGACCCCGGTCAGCCCCAGCATTTT. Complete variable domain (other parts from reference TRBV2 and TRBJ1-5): EPEVTQTPSHQVTQMGQEVILRCVPISNHLYFYWYRQILGQKVEFLVSFYNNEISEKSEIFDDQFSVERPDGSNFTLKIRSTKLEDSAMYFCASSDPGQPQHFGDGTRLSIL.

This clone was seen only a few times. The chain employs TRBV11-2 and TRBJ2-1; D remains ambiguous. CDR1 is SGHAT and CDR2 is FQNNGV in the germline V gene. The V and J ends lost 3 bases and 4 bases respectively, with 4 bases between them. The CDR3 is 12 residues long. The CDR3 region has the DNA TGTGCCAGCAGCTTTGGGTACAATGAGCAGTTCTTC. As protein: CASSFGYNEQFF.

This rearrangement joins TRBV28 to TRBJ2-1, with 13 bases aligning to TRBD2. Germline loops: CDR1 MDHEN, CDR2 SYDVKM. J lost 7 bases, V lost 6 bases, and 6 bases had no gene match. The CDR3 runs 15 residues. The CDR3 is CASRGGLAGANEQFF. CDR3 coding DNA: TGTGCCAGCAGGGGCGGACTAGCGGGGGCAAATGAGCAGTTCTTC.

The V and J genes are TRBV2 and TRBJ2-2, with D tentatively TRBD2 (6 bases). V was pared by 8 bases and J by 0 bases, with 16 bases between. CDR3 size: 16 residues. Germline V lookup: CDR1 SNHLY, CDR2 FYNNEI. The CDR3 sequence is CASRPRGRANTGELFF. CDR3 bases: TGTGCCAGCCGCCCGCGGGGCAGGGCGAACACCGGGGAGCTGTTTTTT.